The 24 T cell receptor beta chains below come from one sample, sequenced in a study of T-cell memory formation after mild COVID-19. TCRdb analysed the 5' RACE reads with MiXCR anew, one entry per CDR3 protein. The repertoire holds 150,000 to 200,000 distinct CDR3 sequences, with roughly 28% as singletons. Sequencing was carried out using PBMCs or a T cell subset sorted from them (not recorded which). The receptors were gathered from an adult woman who had mild COVID-19 (a few samples of this study predate the infection). Cell type and time point are not known.

The chain carries TRBV5-1 and TRBJ2-6, with a possible D match to TRBD1 (5 bases). From germline, CDR1 is SGHRS and CDR2 YFSETQ. Trimming took off 4 bases at V and 0 bases at J, with 14 bases between the two ends. There are 17 residues in the CDR3. CDR3 sequence reads: CASSPGVRASGANVLTF. CDR3 sequence (DNA): TGCGCCAGCAGCCCCGGAGTCAGGGCCTCTGGGGCCAACGTCCTGACTTTC.

The rearrangement uses TRBV7-3 and TRBJ2-3; 9 bases line up with TRBD2. The germline V gene has CDR1 SGHTA and CDR2 FQGTGA. The length of the CDR3 is 14 residues. The V segment lost 0 bases and the J segment 5 bases; nucleotides outside the gene matches: 0. For the CDR3, the DNA is TGTGCCAGCAGCTTAACTAGCGGGGGAGATACGCAGTATTTT. As protein: CASSLTSGGDTQYF.

CDR3: CASSLADRDGTEAFF. The CDR3 DNA is TGCGCCAGCAGCTTGGCCGACAGGGATGGCACTGAAGCTTTCTTT. V and J are TRBV5-1 and TRBJ1-1, with 7 bases identical to TRBD1. V trimming: 0 bases; J trimming: 4 bases; junction bases outside the gene matches: 6. This CDR3 contains 15 residues. Germline V gene sequence: CDR1 SGHRS, CDR2 YFSETQ. Full variable domain (remainder filled in from reference TRBV5-1 and TRBJ1-1): KAGVTQTPRYLIKTRGQQVTLSCSPISGHRSVSWYQQTPGQGLQFLFEYFSETQRNKGNFPGRFSGRQFSNSRSEMNVSTLELGDSALYLCASSLADRDGTEAFFGQGTRLTVV.

The chain uses TRBV25-1 and TRBJ1-1; D not certain. The length of the CDR3 is 12 residues. Trimming shortened V by 6 bases and J by 5 bases, and 10 bases separated the two germline ends. CDR1 and CDR2 (germline): MGHDK, SYGVNS. The CDR3 loop reads CASRRGLTEAFF. Written as DNA, the CDR3 is TGTGCCAGCAGGCGGGGTCTAACTGAAGCTTTCTTT.

The chain joins TRBV12-3 or TRBV12-4 to TRBJ2-4, with D unclear. The CDR3 has 15 residues. The V gene lost 5 bases and the J gene lost 0 bases, with 11 bases spanning the gap. The DNA of the CDR3 is TGTGCCAGCAGTCCACCACAGCTAGCCAAAAACATTCAGTACTTC. Encoded protein: CASSPPQLAKNIQYF.

The sample holds a few counts of this clonotype. The chain uses TRBV6-6 and TRBJ1-5, with D unclear. V was shortened by 6 bases and J by 3 bases, with 9 bases between the two germline ends. CDR3 length: 13 residues. From germline, CDR1 is MNHNY and CDR2 SVGAGI (reference sequence). DNA for the CDR3: TGTGCCAGCAGCACAGAGGTCAATCAGCCCCAGCATTTT. Translated, it gives CASSTEVNQPQHF.

The chain couples TRBV7-2 to TRBJ2-2, with D perhaps TRBD1 (5 bases). The CDR3 extends over 14 amino acids. V dropped 5 bases and J dropped 5 bases, with 12 bases sitting between them. CDR1 is SGHTA, CDR2 FQGNSA, per germline. CDR3 region: CASSARTRTGELFF. For the CDR3, the DNA is TGTGCCAGCAGCGCCCGGACAAGGACCGGGGAGCTGTTTTTT. The variable domain in full, completed from reference TRBV7-2 and TRBJ2-2, reads GAGVSQSPSNKVTEKGKDVELRCDPISGHTALYWYRQSLGQGLEFLIYFQGNSAPDKSGLPSDRFSAERTGGSVSTLTIQRTQQEDSAVYLCASSARTRTGELFFGEGSRLTVL.

The genes are TRBV28 and TRBJ1-2; D call uncertain. This CDR3 spans 13 amino acids. Per germline, CDR1 MDHEN and CDR2 SYDVKM. Trimming took off 7 bases at V and 4 bases at J, with 13 bases between the two ends. CDR3 in amino acids: CASTRGGIYGYTF. The CDR3 DNA reads TGTGCCAGCACCCGGGGAGGGATCTATGGCTACACCTTC.

This clonotype was seen once. The V gene is TRBV3-1, the J gene TRBJ1-5; D ambiguous. Germline CDR1 is LGHDT and CDR2 is YNNKEL (reference sequence). V dropped 0 bases and J dropped 7 bases, with 7 bases sitting between them. The CDR3 runs to 13 residues. CDR3 protein: CASSQEPGQPQHF. The DNA for the CDR3 is TGTGCCAGCAGCCAAGAACCGGGCCAGCCCCAGCATTTT.

CDR3 coding DNA: TGTGCCATCAGTGTGGGTGACCCCTACGAGCAGTACTTC. Its translation is CAISVGDPYEQYF. The chain is built from TRBV10-3 and TRBJ2-7; D gene uncertain. CDR1 is ENHRY and CDR2 is SYGVKD in the germline V gene. CDR3 length equals 13 residues. Trimming pared 4 bases from V and 2 bases from J, leaving 9 bases between.

This clonotype was seen more than once but under ten times. This chain links TRBV29-1 with TRBJ1-2, with D perhaps matching TRBD1 (5 bases). This CDR3 comprises 15 residues. CDR1 and CDR2 (germline): SQVTM, ANQGSEA. The V end lost 5 bases, the J end lost 0 bases, and 16 bases lay between the germline ends. CDR3 region: CSVINSGTTNYGYTF. The CDR3 region has the DNA TGCAGCGTTATAAACTCAGGGACTACTAACTATGGCTACACCTTC.

The chain is built from TRBV20-1 and TRBJ2-7, with 8 nucleotides matching TRBD1. Germline assignment: CDR1 DFQATT and CDR2 SNEGSKA (reference sequence). The CDR3 has 15 residues. V lost 2 bases and J lost 1; bases outside the gene matches: 7. CDR3: CSARSRDRHSYEQYF. The CDR3 DNA sequence: TGCAGTGCTAGATCCCGGGACAGGCATTCCTACGAGCAGTACTTC.

The V call is TRBV7-8, the J call TRBJ2-1; D unclear. CDR1 is SGHVS, CDR2 FQNEAQ, per germline. Trimming pared 1 base from V and 3 bases from J, leaving 7 bases between. The CDR3 is 14 amino acids. Here the CDR3 DNA reads TGTGCCAGCAGCTTAGAGATTAACTACAATGAGCAGTTCTTC. This sequence encodes CASSLEINYNEQFF.

The gene calls are TRBV24-1 and TRBJ2-3; weak D call: TRBD2 (6 bases). There are 16 residues in the CDR3. Between the trimmed V and J ends, which lost 4 bases and 9 bases, there was a span of 22 bases. CDR1 is KGHDR and CDR2 is SFDVKD in the germline V gene. CDR3 DNA: TGTGCCACCAGTGACGAGCGTCGACTAGGCCTGTCGACGCAGTATTTT. It specifies CATSDERRLGLSTQYF.

The rearrangement links TRBV19 to TRBJ2-6, with 7 bases matching TRBD1. Germline V CDR1 and CDR2: LNHDA, SQIVND (reference sequence). V was clipped by 6 bases and J by 1 base; unmatched bases: 9. The length of the CDR3 is 17 residues. This CDR3 is CASRGTAAPSGANVLTF. The CDR3 coding sequence is TGTGCCAGTAGGGGGACAGCGGCACCGTCTGGGGCCAACGTCCTGACTTTC.

This clonotype was observed a handful of times. The DNA for the CDR3 is TGTGCCAGCAGCGACCCCGGGGGTAGTGGCTACACCTTC. It codes for CASSDPGGSGYTF. This chain connects TRBV7-3 to TRBJ1-2; tentative D call: TRBD1 (5 bases). The germline V gene encodes CDR1 SGHTA and CDR2 FQGTGA. The CDR3 has 13 amino acids. V was pared by 5 bases and J by 7 bases, with 14 bases between.

In its sample, this clonotype was seen a few times. The chain employs TRBV7-8 and TRBJ2-3; TRBD2 aligns across 7 bases. Trimming cost V 2 bases and J 3 bases; bases outside gene matches: 11. Germline CDR1 and CDR2: SGHVS and FQNEAQ. The CDR3 has 17 amino acids. CDR3 loop: CASSLKVVEGGTDTQYF. The CDR3 coding sequence is TGTGCCAGCAGCTTAAAGGTGGTCGAGGGAGGGACAGATACGCAGTATTTT.

The V gene is TRBV12-3 or TRBV12-4, the J gene TRBJ2-7, with 8 nucleotides matching TRBD2. The length of the CDR3 is 12 residues. Germline trimming cut 9 bases from V and 4 bases from J; bases unmatched to any gene: 5. CDR3 region: CASSGNLYEQYF. CDR3 bases: TGTGCCAGTAGCGGGAACCTTTACGAGCAGTACTTC.

V usage is TRBV11-2 and J usage is TRBJ1-2; 10 bases are shared with TRBD1. CDR3 length: 16 amino acids. CDR1 is SGHAT and CDR2 is FQNNGV in the germline V gene. Trimming took 5 bases from V and 6 from J; bases not matched to a gene: 12. This CDR3 reads CASSLLTRQGAHGYTF. The CDR3 nucleotides are TGTGCCAGCAGCCTCCTCACTCGACAGGGGGCCCATGGCTACACCTTC.

The chain uses TRBV21-1 and TRBJ2-7; TRBD1 is the table's D call and was not checked against the DNA. TRBV21-1 is a pseudogene locus. There are 15 residues in the CDR3. In DNA form, the CDR3 reads TGTGCCAGCAGCAAAGGTGACAGGGACCCCTACGAGCAGTACTTC. Residues: CASSKGDRDPYEQYF.

V gene TRBV5-4 combines with J gene TRBJ2-3, with D perhaps TRBD2 (5 bases). V was pared by 3 bases and J by 4 bases, with 15 bases between. Germline V gives CDR1 SGHNT, CDR2 YYREEE (reference sequence). The CDR3 has 15 residues. Here the CDR3 reads CASSSGIASADTQYF. CDR3 DNA: TGTGCCAGCAGCTCCGGGATAGCCTCGGCAGATACGCAGTATTTT.

This clonotype has more than one count but fewer than ten. CDR3 loop: CASSRGSSYEQYF. CDR3 sequence (DNA): TGCGCCAGCAGCCGTGGTAGCTCCTACGAGCAGTACTTC. The V and J genes are TRBV5-1 and TRBJ2-7; no reliable D call. Between the trimmed V and J ends, which lost 4 bases and 0 bases, there was a span of 8 bases. Germline V gives CDR1 SGHRS, CDR2 YFSETQ. This CDR3 comprises 13 residues.

This clonotype was seen ten or more times. The CDR3 DNA reads TGTGCCAGCAGCTTCGAAAGGACAATCTACGAGCAGTACTTC. Protein: CASSFERTIYEQYF. The V call is TRBV5-5, the J call TRBJ2-7; possibly TRBD1 for D (5 bases). The CDR3 length is 14 residues. V was clipped by 2 bases and J by 3 bases, with 12 bases between them. The germline V gene encodes CDR1 SGHKS and CDR2 YYEKEE (reference sequence).

The rearrangement joins TRBV11-2 to TRBJ2-1; TRBD2 matches at 8 bases. Germline loops: CDR1 SGHAT, CDR2 FQNNGV. The CDR3 totals 14 residues. V lost 5 bases to trimming and J lost 7 bases; unmatched junction nucleotides: 7. The CDR3 loop reads CASSGLAGRNEQFF. CDR3 bases: TGTGCCAGCAGCGGGCTAGCGGGCAGGAATGAGCAGTTCTTC.